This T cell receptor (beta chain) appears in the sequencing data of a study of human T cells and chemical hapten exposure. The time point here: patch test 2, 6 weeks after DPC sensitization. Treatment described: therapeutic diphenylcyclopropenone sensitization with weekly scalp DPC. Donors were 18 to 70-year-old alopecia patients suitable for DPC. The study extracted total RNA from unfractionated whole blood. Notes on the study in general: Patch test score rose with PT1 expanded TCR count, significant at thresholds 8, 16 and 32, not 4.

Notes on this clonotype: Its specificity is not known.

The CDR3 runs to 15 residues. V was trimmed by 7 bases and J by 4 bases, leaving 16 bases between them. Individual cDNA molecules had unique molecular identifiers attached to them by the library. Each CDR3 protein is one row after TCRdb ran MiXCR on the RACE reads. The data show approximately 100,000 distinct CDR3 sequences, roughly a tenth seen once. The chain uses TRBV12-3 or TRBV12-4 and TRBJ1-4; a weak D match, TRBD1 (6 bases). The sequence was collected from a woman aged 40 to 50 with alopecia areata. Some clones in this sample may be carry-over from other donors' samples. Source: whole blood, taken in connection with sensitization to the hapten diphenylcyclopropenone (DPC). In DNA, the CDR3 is TGTGCCAGCACCAACCGGGGGCAGGGTAATGAAAAACTGTTTTTT. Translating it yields CASTNRGQGNEKLFF.